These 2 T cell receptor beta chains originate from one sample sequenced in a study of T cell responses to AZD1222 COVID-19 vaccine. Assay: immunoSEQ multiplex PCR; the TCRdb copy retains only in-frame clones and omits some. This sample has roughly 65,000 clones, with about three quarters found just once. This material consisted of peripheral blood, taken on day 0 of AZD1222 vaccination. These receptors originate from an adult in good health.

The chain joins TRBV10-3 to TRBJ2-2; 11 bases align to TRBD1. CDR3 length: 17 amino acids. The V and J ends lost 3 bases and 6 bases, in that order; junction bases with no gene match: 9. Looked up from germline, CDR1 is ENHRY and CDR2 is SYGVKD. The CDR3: CAISEGQGAMSSGELFF. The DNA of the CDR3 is TGTGCCATCAGTGAAGGACAGGGGGCAATGTCGTCCGGGGAGCTGTTTTTT.

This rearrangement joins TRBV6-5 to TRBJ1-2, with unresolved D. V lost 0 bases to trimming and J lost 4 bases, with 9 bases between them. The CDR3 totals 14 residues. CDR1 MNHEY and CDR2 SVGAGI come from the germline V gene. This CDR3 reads CASSYSTLTYGYTF. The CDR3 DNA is TGTGCCAGCAGTTACTCGACGTTGACCTATGGCTACACCTTC.